The 13 T cell receptor beta chains given below trace back to one sample, sequenced in a study of technical replicates of blood from several donors. Produced via immunoSEQ multiplex PCR; TCRdb's table is partial and in-frame only. This sample carries about 73,000 clones, roughly 93% of them seen once, and the ten largest clones take roughly 0.25%. What was sequenced was T cells isolated from PBMCs. The receptors here all came from a human donor in good health.

CDR3: CASSASKGFSGANVLTF. In DNA, the CDR3 is TGTGCCAGCAGTGCATCAAAGGGGTTCTCTGGGGCCAACGTCCTGACTTTC. V gene TRBV25-1 combines with J gene TRBJ2-6, with a tentative D call TRBD1 (5 bases). V lost 4 bases and J lost 0, with 13 bases in between. The V gene's germline CDR1 is MGHDK and CDR2 SYGVNS. CDR3 size: 17 residues.

The chain links TRBV5-1 to TRBJ2-7, with 10 bases fitting TRBD1. Germline values: CDR1 SGHRS, CDR2 YFSETQ. J lost 7 bases, V lost 3 bases, and 7 bases had no gene match. This CDR3 region has 14 residues. In DNA, the CDR3 is TGCGCCAGCAGCTCGGGACAGGGGACCTCAGAGCAGTACTTC. It specifies CASSSGQGTSEQYF.

The CDR3 sequence is CAWNDSPSNYGYTF. The DNA for the CDR3 is TGTGCCTGGAACGACAGTCCCTCTAACTATGGCTACACCTTC. The chain has TRBV30 and TRBJ1-2; perhaps TRBD1 as D (5 bases). The V gene lost 4 bases and the J gene lost 0 bases, with 12 bases spanning the gap. CDR3 length: 14 amino acids. Germline V gene sequence: CDR1 GTSNPN, CDR2 SVGIG (reference sequence).

The CDR3 spells CASKQSSGANVLTF. CDR3 coding DNA: TGTGCCAGCAAACAGAGCTCTGGGGCCAACGTCCTGACTTTC. The chain combines TRBV6-6 with TRBJ2-6; D call uncertain. This CDR3 is 14 amino acids long. V was trimmed by 7 bases and J by 0 bases, leaving 7 bases between them. Germline V gene data show CDR1 as MNHNY and CDR2 as SVGAGI (reference sequence).

This clone came up a few times. The chain carries TRBV4-1 and TRBJ1-6, with D unresolved. CDR3 length: 16 residues. CDR1 and CDR2 from the germline V gene are MGHRA and YSYEKL. The V end was cut by 1 base, the J end by 10 bases, with 17 bases between. The CDR3 region has the DNA TGCGCCAGCAGCCAAGGCAGACCCAGAGGAGTATCACCCCTCCACTTT. The encoded protein is CASSQGRPRGVSPLHF.

The chain carries TRBV18 and TRBJ1-2; unclear D gene. CDR3 size: 15 residues. V was clipped by 0 bases and J by 7 bases, with 15 bases between them. Germline-derived CDR1 and CDR2 are KGHSH and LQKENI. The CDR3 protein is CASSPPRAEVRGYTF. In nucleotides, the CDR3 is TGTGCCAGCTCACCACCAAGAGCGGAGGTTCGTGGCTACACCTTC.

The chain joins TRBV11-2 to TRBJ2-7; TRBD2 matches 13 bases. CDR1 is SGHAT, CDR2 FQNNGV, per germline. V dropped 5 bases and J dropped 2; count of bases not matched to a gene: 12. The CDR3 runs to 18 residues. The CDR3 bases are TGTGCCAGCAGCCCACCCCTGTGGACTAGCGGGAGAACCTACGAGCAGTACTTC. Amino acids: CASSPPLWTSGRTYEQYF.

The rearrangement uses TRBV5-1 and TRBJ1-3; 9 bases are a match to TRBD1. V dropped 3 bases and J dropped 2; count of bases not matched to a gene: 6. Germline CDR1 SGHRS, CDR2 YFSETQ. The CDR3 spans 16 residues. The chain's CDR3 is CASSSGQGRTGNTIYF. The CDR3 DNA follows: TGCGCCAGCAGCTCAGGACAGGGGAGGACTGGAAACACCATATATTTT. The full variable domain, in which reference TRBV5-1 and TRBJ1-3 provide the parts outside the CDR3, is KAGVTQTPRYLIKTRGQQVTLSCSPISGHRSVSWYQQTPGQGLQFLFEYFSETQRNKGNFPGRFSGRQFSNSRSEMNVSTLELGDSALYLCASSSGQGRTGNTIYFGEGSWLTVV.

The chain carries TRBV5-6 and TRBJ2-2, with 10 bases fitting TRBD2. The CDR3 has 16 amino acids. Trimming at V came to 6 bases and at J to 2 bases, leaving 7 bases not matched to a gene. Germline V gene sequence: CDR1 SGHDT, CDR2 YYEEEE. Written as DNA, the CDR3 is TGTGCCAGCACCCCTAGCGGGGGATTCAACACCGGGGAGCTGTTTTTT. Residues: CASTPSGGFNTGELFF.

The rearrangement uses TRBV27 and TRBJ2-7; D is unclear. Trimming took 3 bases from V and 0 from J, leaving 6 bases between them. This CDR3 has 13 amino acids. Germline V gene lookup returns CDR1 MNHEY and CDR2 SMNVEV (reference sequence). In DNA form, the CDR3 reads TGTGCCAGCAGTTTGTCAGTCTCCTACGAGCAGTACTTC. It is translated as CASSLSVSYEQYF.

The CDR3 here is CASSFRPGQHNQPQHF. In DNA form, the CDR3 reads TGTGCCAGCAGCTTCCGACCGGGACAGCATAATCAGCCCCAGCATTTT. The rearrangement joins TRBV7-2 to TRBJ1-5; 7 nucleotides agree with TRBD1. The germline gives CDR1 SGHTA, CDR2 FQGNSA. The CDR3 consists of 16 residues. Germline trimming cut 3 bases from V and 4 bases from J; bases unmatched to any gene: 9.

The chain employs TRBV5-6 and TRBJ1-6; a weak D match, TRBD1 (5 bases). Deletions cut 4 bases from V and 8 bases from J, with 22 bases between. The CDR3 covers 17 residues. Germline CDR1 reads SGHDT; CDR2 reads YYEEEE. Here the CDR3 DNA reads TGTGCCAGCAGCGACATGGTGGACCCTATCAGGGATTCACCCCTCCACTTT. Amino acids: CASSDMVDPIRDSPLHF.

V gene TRBV4-1 combines with J gene TRBJ2-3; possible D gene TRBD2, 6 bases. This CDR3 is built from 18 residues. The V and J ends lost 1 base and 1 base respectively, with 18 bases between them. Germline V lookup: CDR1 MGHRA, CDR2 YSYEKL. This CDR3 reads CASSQGSWTNRRTDTQYF. The CDR3 DNA reads TGCGCCAGCAGCCAAGGGTCCTGGACTAACCGGCGCACAGATACGCAGTATTTT.